The 14 T cell receptor beta chains listed next were all sequenced from one sample in a study of T cells after yellow fever vaccination. One entry per CDR3 protein results from TCRdb running MiXCR on the 5' RACE reads. The sample lists 70,000 or so distinct CDR3 sequences, around 6.2% occurring once. The sequenced sample was CD4+ T cells sorted from PBMCs, obtained more than 14 days after the first yellow fever vaccination. These receptors all come from a man younger than 35 who received the YFV17D yellow fever vaccine.

This clonotype occurred many times. The chain carries TRBV10-3 and TRBJ2-7, with 9 bases lining up with TRBD1. The CDR3 contains 15 residues. With V trimmed by 2 bases and J by 6 bases, 8 bases remained unmatched. Germline V gene data show CDR1 as ENHRY and CDR2 as SYGVKD. The CDR3 bases are TGTGCCATCAGTGAGACAGGACAGGGGTTATTCGAGCAGTACGTC. This encodes CAISETGQGLFEQYV.

This clonotype appeared many times. V gene TRBV25-1 combines with J gene TRBJ2-3; TRBD2 is a possible D gene (6 bases). Germline CDR1 MGHDK, CDR2 SYGVNS. This CDR3 is 17 amino acids long. V lost 4 bases and J lost 6, with 23 bases in between. CDR3 nucleotides: TGTGCCAGCAGTGCTTTGGCAGGGAGGTATGTTTTGGATACGCAGTATTTT. Its translation: CASSALAGRYVLDTQYF.

This clonotype was seen only a few times. The chain employs TRBV12-3 or TRBV12-4 and TRBJ1-2; D gene uncertain. The V end was cut by 3 bases, the J end by 8 bases, with 7 bases between. The CDR3 has 11 residues. The CDR3 region is CASSFGRGYTF. CDR3 sequence (DNA): TGTGCCAGCAGTTTCGGTCGCGGCTACACCTTC.

This clonotype was seen repeatedly, ten times or more. The chain links TRBV3-1 to TRBJ2-7, with D possibly being TRBD1 (6 bases). Germline assignment: CDR1 LGHDT and CDR2 YNNKEL (reference sequence). The ends were cut back, 4 bases at V and 6 bases at J, with 19 bases in the middle. This CDR3 has 15 residues. CDR3 nucleotides: TGTGCCAGCAGCCCCCTCTCGCGGCAGGGGAGCGAGCAGTACGTC. Residues: CASSPLSRQGSEQYV.

This clonotype came up many times. This chain links TRBV7-2 with TRBJ2-7; D not certain. This CDR3 comprises 12 residues. With 2 bases removed from V and 3 bases from J, the gap between germline ends came to 5 bases. Germline V gives CDR1 SGHTA, CDR2 FQGNSA. The CDR3 here is CASSLNLYEQYF. As DNA, the CDR3 is TGTGCCAGCAGCTTAAACCTCTACGAGCAGTACTTC.

Ten or more counts support this clonotype. The chain employs TRBV25-1 and TRBJ2-1; 9 nucleotides line up with TRBD1. Germline CDR1 reads MGHDK; CDR2 reads SYGVNS. Germline trimming cut 7 bases from V and 8 bases from J; bases unmatched to any gene: 9. This CDR3 has 14 amino acids. The CDR3 sequence: CASTAWTGEDEQFF. As DNA, the CDR3 is TGTGCCAGCACCGCCTGGACAGGGGAGGATGAGCAGTTCTTC.

This clonotype was seen many times. CDR3 sequence: CASSLLTGTGSDGYTF. CDR3 coding DNA: TGTGCCAGCAGTCTTCTTACCGGGACAGGGTCGGATGGCTACACCTTC. The J gene is TRBJ1-2, the V gene TRBV28; the match to TRBD1 covers 9 bases. V gave up 5 bases and J gave up 6 bases; unmatched junction bases: 13. Germline V lookup: CDR1 MDHEN, CDR2 SYDVKM. The CDR3 has 16 residues.

This clonotype showed up many times. The chain has TRBV5-8 and TRBJ1-1, with 8 nucleotides matching TRBD1. CDR1 is SGHTS, CDR2 YDEGEE, per germline. CDR3 size: 17 residues. V trimming: 4 bases; J trimming: 6 bases; junction bases outside the gene matches: 17. The CDR3 here is CASSGGQVSPSRAEAFF. For the CDR3, the DNA is TGTGCCAGCAGCGGGGGACAGGTCTCCCCCTCCCGCGCTGAAGCTTTCTTT.

This clonotype has a count of ten or more. The V and J genes are TRBV12-3 or TRBV12-4 and TRBJ2-3; the match to TRBD1 covers 7 bases. The V segment lost 5 bases and the J segment 0 bases; nucleotides outside the gene matches: 5. This CDR3 is 15 amino acids long. The CDR3 reads CASSPDRTSTDTQYF. The CDR3, as DNA: TGTGCCAGCAGTCCGGACAGGACAAGCACAGATACGCAGTATTTT.

This clonotype was found many times. The V and J genes are TRBV5-1 and TRBJ1-2; 10 bases fit TRBD1. The CDR3 spans 15 residues. Germline lookup yields CDR1 SGHRS and CDR2 YFSETQ. Trimming at V came to 2 bases and at J to 6 bases, leaving 7 bases not matched to a gene. CDR3 DNA: TGCGCCAGCAGCTTCGGACAGGGGGAAAGGGATGGCTACACCTTC. Protein: CASSFGQGERDGYTF.

This clonotype was found many times. This rearrangement joins TRBV10-3 to TRBJ2-7, with 9 bases fitting TRBD1. Germline-derived CDR1 and CDR2 are ENHRY and SYGVKD. This CDR3 has 13 residues. Trimming took 6 bases from V and 4 from J; bases not matched to a gene: 4. Written as DNA, the CDR3 is TGTGCCATCAGACAGGGGGCGTCGTACGAGCAGTACGTC. Its translation: CAIRQGASYEQYV.

This clonotype was counted ten times or more. The genes are TRBV5-1 and TRBJ2-5; TRBD1 is a possible D gene (5 bases). The V end lost 0 bases, the J end lost 1 base, and 7 bases lay between the germline ends. CDR1 SGHRS and CDR2 YFSETQ come from the germline V gene. This CDR3 is built from 14 residues. Here the CDR3 DNA reads TGCGCCAGCAGCTTGGGACAGAGCCAAGAGACCCAGTACTTC. This gives the protein CASSLGQSQETQYF.

This clonotype was picked up many times. The chain joins TRBV5-1 to TRBJ2-3; D may match TRBD1 or TRBD2 (5 bases each). Deletions cut 0 bases from V and 0 bases from J, with 11 bases between. This CDR3 has 16 residues. The germline gives CDR1 SGHRS, CDR2 YFSETQ. The CDR3 region is CASSLAGTTSTDTQYF. CDR3 DNA: TGCGCCAGCAGCTTGGCGGGGACCACTAGCACAGATACGCAGTATTTT. The full variable domain, with the rest looked up from reference TRBV5-1 and TRBJ2-3, is KAGVTQTPRYLIKTRGQQVTLSCSPISGHRSVSWYQQTPGQGLQFLFEYFSETQRNKGNFPGRFSGRQFSNSRSEMNVSTLELGDSALYLCASSLAGTTSTDTQYFGPGTRLTVL.

This clonotype was seen ten or more times. The chain uses TRBV7-2 and TRBJ1-3; D is unresolved. Germline V CDR1 and CDR2: SGHTA, FQGNSA. With 0 bases removed from V and 0 bases from J, the gap between germline ends came to 6 bases. This CDR3 comprises 15 residues. The CDR3 is CASSLALTSGNTIYF. In DNA, the CDR3 is TGTGCCAGCAGCTTAGCGTTAACCTCTGGAAACACCATATATTTT.